The 6 T cell receptor beta chains listed next were all sequenced from one sample in a study of OX40 agonist ivuxolimab in advanced cancers. The data were produced by immunoSEQ multiplex PCR, yet TCRdb's version contains in-frame clones alone and is incomplete. The profile covers about 110,000 clones, with around 93% appearing a single time and approximately 0.63% taken by the ten largest. Specimen: CD4+ or CD8+ T cells sorted from blood, collected in a trial of the OX40 agonist ivuxolimab. Receptors were obtained from an adult with an advanced solid tumor such as melanoma, head and neck, liver or kidney cancer.

In its sample, this clone was seen once. V usage is TRBV6-5 and J usage is TRBJ2-1; 11 positions agree with TRBD2. Germline trimming cut 6 bases from V and 9 bases from J; bases unmatched to any gene: 7. The CDR3 contains 14 residues. Germline-derived CDR1 and CDR2 are MNHEY and SVGAGI. CDR3 sequence: CASRVAGGQGEQFF. The CDR3 nucleotides read TGTGCCAGCAGGGTAGCGGGGGGGCAAGGTGAGCAGTTCTTC.

This clone was observed a single time. The same CDR3 is also encoded by other DNA sequences in this sample. The chain joins TRBV7-3 to TRBJ2-7, with 9 bases lining up with TRBD1. V lost 2 bases, J lost 4 bases, and 3 bases stayed unmatched. The CDR3 has 14 amino acids. The germline gives CDR1 SGHTA, CDR2 FQGTGA. CDR3 in amino acids: CASSLGQGQYEQYF. The CDR3 bases are TGTGCCAGCAGCTTAGGACAGGGGCAGTACGAGCAGTACTTC.

The chain recombines TRBV19 with TRBJ1-5; 7 nucleotides agree with TRBD1. V dropped 3 bases and J dropped 4; count of bases not matched to a gene: 9. This CDR3 comprises 16 residues. Per the germline V gene, CDR1 is LNHDA and CDR2 is SQIVND (reference sequence). This chain's CDR3 is CASSIDTGVGNQPQHF. CDR3 nucleotide sequence: TGTGCCAGTAGTATTGATACAGGGGTAGGGAATCAGCCCCAGCATTTT.

The chain combines TRBV30 with TRBJ1-1; unclear D gene. V lost 2 bases and J 1 base, leaving 8 bases between the germline ends. CDR3 size: 13 residues. CDR1 GTSNPN and CDR2 SVGIG come from the germline V gene (reference sequence). CDR3 in amino acids: CAWSRAGNTEAFF. CDR3 nucleotides: TGTGCCTGGAGTAGGGCGGGGAACACTGAAGCTTTCTTT. The variable domain in full, with the rest retrieved from reference TRBV30 and TRBJ1-1, is SQTIHQWPATLVQPVGSPLSLECTVEGTSNPNLYWYRQAAGRGLQLLFYSVGIGQISSEVPQNLSASRPQDRQFILSSKKLLLSDSGFYLCAWSRAGNTEAFFGQGTRLTVV.

V is TRBV4-1 and J is TRBJ2-3; 14 bases match TRBD2. V dropped 8 bases and J dropped 6; count of bases not matched to a gene: 4. This CDR3 region has 14 residues. Per the germline V gene, CDR1 is MGHRA and CDR2 is YSYEKL. CDR3 residues: CASGGLAGVDTQYF. CDR3 bases: TGCGCCAGCGGGGGACTAGCGGGAGTGGATACGCAGTATTTT.

V is TRBV9 and J is TRBJ2-1; D possibly matches TRBD1 or TRBD2 (5 bases each). The CDR3 has 17 amino acids. CDR1 SGDLS and CDR2 YYNGEE come from the germline V gene. With 3 bases removed from V and 0 bases from J, the gap between germline ends came to 16 bases. CDR3 DNA sequence: TGTGCCAGCAGCGAGAGGGGTGGGACGAGCTCCTACAATGAGCAGTTCTTC. Translating it yields CASSERGGTSSYNEQFF.